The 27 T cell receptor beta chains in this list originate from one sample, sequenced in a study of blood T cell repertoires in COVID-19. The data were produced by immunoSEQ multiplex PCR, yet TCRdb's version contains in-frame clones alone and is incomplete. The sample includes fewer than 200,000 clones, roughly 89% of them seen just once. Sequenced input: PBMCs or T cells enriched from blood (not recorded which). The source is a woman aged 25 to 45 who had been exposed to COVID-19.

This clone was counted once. The CDR3 sequence: CASSLQEYYGYTF. CDR3 DNA sequence: TGTGCCAGCAGTTTACAGGAGTACTATGGCTACACCTTC. The chain carries TRBV6-5 and TRBJ1-2; a weak D match, TRBD1 (5 bases). Germline V gene sequence: CDR1 MNHEY, CDR2 SVGAGI. V lost 4 bases and J lost 3, with 9 bases in between. This CDR3 has 13 amino acids.

The CDR3 DNA sequence: TGTGCCATCAGACTGATAGCTACAGATACGCAGTATTTT. It yields the protein CAIRLIATDTQYF. This chain links TRBV10-3 with TRBJ2-3; D is unclear. V lost 6 bases to trimming and J lost 3 bases, with 10 bases between them. Germline lookup yields CDR1 ENHRY and CDR2 SYGVKD. The length of the CDR3 is 13 residues.

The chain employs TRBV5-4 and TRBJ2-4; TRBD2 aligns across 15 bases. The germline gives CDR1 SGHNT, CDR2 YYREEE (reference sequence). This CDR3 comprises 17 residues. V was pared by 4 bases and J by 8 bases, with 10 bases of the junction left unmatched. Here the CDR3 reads CASSRGTSGGSGYIQYF. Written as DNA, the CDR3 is TGTGCCAGCAGCCGGGGGACTAGCGGGGGGTCCGGATACATTCAGTACTTC.

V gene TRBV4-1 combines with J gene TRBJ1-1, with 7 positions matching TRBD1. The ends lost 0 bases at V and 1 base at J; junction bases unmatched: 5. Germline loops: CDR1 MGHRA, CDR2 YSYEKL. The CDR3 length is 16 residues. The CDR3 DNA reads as TGCGCCAGCAGCCAAGAGCCAGGGGGAAGGAACACTGAAGCTTTCTTT. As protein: CASSQEPGGRNTEAFF.

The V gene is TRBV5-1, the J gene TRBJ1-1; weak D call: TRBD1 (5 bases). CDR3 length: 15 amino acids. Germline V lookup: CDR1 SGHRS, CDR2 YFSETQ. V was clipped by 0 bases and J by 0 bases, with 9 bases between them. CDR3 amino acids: CASSLGQHMNTEAFF. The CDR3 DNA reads TGCGCCAGCAGCTTGGGACAGCACATGAACACTGAAGCTTTCTTT.

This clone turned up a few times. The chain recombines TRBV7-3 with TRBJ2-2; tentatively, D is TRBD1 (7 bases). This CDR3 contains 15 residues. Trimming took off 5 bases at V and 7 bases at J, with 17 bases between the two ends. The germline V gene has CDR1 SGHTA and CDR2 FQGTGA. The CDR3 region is CASSPGQGGLGELFF. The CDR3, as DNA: TGTGCCAGCAGCCCCGGGCAGGGGGGCCTCGGGGAGCTGTTTTTT.

CDR3 DNA sequence: TGTGCCAGCAGCGCAAAGGAGGGGTACACTGAAGCTTTCTTT. Its protein product is CASSAKEGYTEAFF. J is TRBJ1-1 and V is TRBV5-6, with a tentative D call TRBD1 (5 bases). The CDR3 spans 14 residues. Looked up from germline, CDR1 is SGHDT and CDR2 is YYEEEE. V was clipped by 4 bases and J by 3 bases, with 13 bases between them.

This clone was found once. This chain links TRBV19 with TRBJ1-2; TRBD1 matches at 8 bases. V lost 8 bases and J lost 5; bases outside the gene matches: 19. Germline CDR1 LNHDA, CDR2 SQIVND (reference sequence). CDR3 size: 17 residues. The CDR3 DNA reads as TGTGCCAGTCGGCGGGCGAAGAGACAGGGGACGGCTTATGGCTACACCTTC. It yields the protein CASRRAKRQGTAYGYTF.

CDR3 DNA: TGTGCCAGCACCCCACCCGGGGGGCCCCCCCAGCAGTACTTC. This encodes CASTPPGGPPQQYF. V and J are TRBV6-5 and TRBJ2-7; TRBD2 might be the D (7 bases). V was cut by 7 bases and J by 8 bases, with 21 bases left in between. CDR3 length equals 14 residues. Germline CDR1 reads MNHEY; CDR2 reads SVGAGI.

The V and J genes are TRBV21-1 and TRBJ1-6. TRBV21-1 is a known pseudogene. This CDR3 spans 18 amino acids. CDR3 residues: CASSTGTRTRVGNSPLHF. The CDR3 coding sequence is TGTGCCAGCAGCACCGGGACTCGTACCCGCGTGGGCAATTCACCCCTCCACTTT.

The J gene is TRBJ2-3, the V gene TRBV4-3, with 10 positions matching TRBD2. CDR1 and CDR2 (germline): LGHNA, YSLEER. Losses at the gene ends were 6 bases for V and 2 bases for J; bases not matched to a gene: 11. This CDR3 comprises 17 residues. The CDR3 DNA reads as TGCGCCAGCAGGAGATCACCAGCGGGGGGGCCCACAGATACGCAGTATTTT. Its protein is CASRRSPAGGPTDTQYF.

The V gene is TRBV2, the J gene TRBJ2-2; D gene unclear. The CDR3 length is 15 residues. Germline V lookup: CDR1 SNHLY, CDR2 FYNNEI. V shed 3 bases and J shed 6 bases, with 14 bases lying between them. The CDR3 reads CASSDSFPRSGELFF. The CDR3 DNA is TGTGCCAGCAGTGATTCGTTCCCCAGGTCCGGGGAGCTGTTTTTT.

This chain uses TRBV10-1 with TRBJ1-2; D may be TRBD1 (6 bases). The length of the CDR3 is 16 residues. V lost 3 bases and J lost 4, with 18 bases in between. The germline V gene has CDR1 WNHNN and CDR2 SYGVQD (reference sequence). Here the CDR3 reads CASSDPDRLPLYGYTF. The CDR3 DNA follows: TGCGCCAGCAGTGACCCCGACAGGCTACCACTCTATGGCTACACCTTC.

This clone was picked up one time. Written as DNA, the CDR3 is TGCGCCAGCAGCCTCACCGGGACAGGGACGATGGATTCACCCCTCCACTTT. Protein: CASSLTGTGTMDSPLHF. The chain couples TRBV5-1 to TRBJ1-6, with 9 bases that match TRBD1. The germline gives CDR1 SGHRS, CDR2 YFSETQ. J gave up 8 bases and V 4 bases, and 13 bases lay outside the gene matches. CDR3 size: 17 residues. Full variable domain (rest looked up from reference TRBV5-1 and TRBJ1-6): KAGVTQTPRYLIKTRGQQVTLSCSPISGHRSVSWYQQTPGQGLQFLFEYFSETQRNKGNFPGRFSGRQFSNSRSEMNVSTLELGDSALYLCASSLTGTGTMDSPLHFGNGTRLTVT.

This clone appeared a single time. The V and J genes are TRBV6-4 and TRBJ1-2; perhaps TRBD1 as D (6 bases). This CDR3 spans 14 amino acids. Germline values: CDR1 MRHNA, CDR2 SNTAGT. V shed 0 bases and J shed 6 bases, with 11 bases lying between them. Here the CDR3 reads CASSDSSGVNGYTF. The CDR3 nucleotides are TGTGCCAGCAGTGACTCTTCAGGGGTTAATGGCTACACCTTC.

The CDR3: CSASRETGNTEAFF. DNA for the CDR3: TGCAGTGCTAGTAGGGAGACAGGGAACACTGAAGCTTTCTTT. The rearrangement links TRBV20-1 to TRBJ1-1; tentatively, D is TRBD1 (6 bases). The germline V gene has CDR1 DFQATT and CDR2 SNEGSKA (reference sequence). The CDR3 runs 14 residues. V was trimmed by 3 bases and J by 1 base, leaving 12 bases between them.

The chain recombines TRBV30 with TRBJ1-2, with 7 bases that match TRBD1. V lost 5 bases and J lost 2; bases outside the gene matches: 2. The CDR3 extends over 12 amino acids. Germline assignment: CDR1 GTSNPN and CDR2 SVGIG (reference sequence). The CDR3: CAWGDRNYGYTF. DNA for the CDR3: TGTGCCTGGGGGGACAGAAACTATGGCTACACCTTC.

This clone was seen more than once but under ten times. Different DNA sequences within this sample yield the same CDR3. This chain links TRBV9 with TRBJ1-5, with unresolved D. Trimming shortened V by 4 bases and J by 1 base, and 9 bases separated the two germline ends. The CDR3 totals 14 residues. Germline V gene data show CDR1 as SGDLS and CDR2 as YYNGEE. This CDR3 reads CASSRGVSNQPQHF. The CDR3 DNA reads TGTGCCAGCAGCCGGGGAGTCAGCAATCAGCCCCAGCATTTT.

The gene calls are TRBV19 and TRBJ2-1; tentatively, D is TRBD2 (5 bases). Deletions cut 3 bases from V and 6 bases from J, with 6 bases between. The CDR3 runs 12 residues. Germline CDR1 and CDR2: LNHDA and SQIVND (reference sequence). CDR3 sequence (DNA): TGTGCCAGTAGTATCGGGGTCAATGAGCAGTTCTTC. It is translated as CASSIGVNEQFF. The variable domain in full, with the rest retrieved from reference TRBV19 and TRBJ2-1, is DGGITQSPKYLFRKEGQNVTLSCEQNLNHDAMYWYRQDPGQGLRLIYYSQIVNDFQKGDIAEGYSVSREKKESFPLTVTSAQKNPTAFYLCASSIGVNEQFFGPGTRLTVL.

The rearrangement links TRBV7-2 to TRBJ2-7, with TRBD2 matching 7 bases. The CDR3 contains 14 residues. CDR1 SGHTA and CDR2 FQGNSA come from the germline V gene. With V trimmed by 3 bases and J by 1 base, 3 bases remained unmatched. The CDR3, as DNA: TGTGCCAGCAGCTTCCTAGCGGATTCCTACGAGCAGTACTTC. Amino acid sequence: CASSFLADSYEQYF. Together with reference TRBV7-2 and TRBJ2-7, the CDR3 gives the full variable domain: GAGVSQSPSNKVTEKGKDVELRCDPISGHTALYWYRQSLGQGLEFLIYFQGNSAPDKSGLPSDRFSAERTGGSVSTLTIQRTQQEDSAVYLCASSFLADSYEQYFGPGTRLTVT.

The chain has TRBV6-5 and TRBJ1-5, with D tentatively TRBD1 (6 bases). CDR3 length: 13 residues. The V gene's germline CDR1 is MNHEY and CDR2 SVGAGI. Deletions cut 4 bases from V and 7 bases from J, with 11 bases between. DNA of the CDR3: TGTGCCAGCAGTTTAGACAGGACCCAGCCCCAGCATTTT. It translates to CASSLDRTQPQHF.

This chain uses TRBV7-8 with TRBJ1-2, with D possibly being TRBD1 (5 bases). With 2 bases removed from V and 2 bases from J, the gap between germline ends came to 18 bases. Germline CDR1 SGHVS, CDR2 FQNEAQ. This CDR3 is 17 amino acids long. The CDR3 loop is CASSLKTAQQINYGYTF. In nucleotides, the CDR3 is TGTGCCAGCAGCTTAAAGACAGCACAACAAATAAACTATGGCTACACCTTC.

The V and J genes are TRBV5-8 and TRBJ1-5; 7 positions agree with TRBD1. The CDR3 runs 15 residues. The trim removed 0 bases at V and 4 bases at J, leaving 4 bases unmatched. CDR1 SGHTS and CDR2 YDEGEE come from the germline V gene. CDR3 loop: CASSLVRGSNQPQHF. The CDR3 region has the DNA TGTGCCAGCAGCTTGGTCAGGGGGAGTAATCAGCCCCAGCATTTT.

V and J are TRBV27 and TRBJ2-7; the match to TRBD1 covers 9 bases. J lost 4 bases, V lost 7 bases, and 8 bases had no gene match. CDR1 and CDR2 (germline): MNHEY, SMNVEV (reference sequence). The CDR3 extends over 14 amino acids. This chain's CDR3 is CASTPKGQGYEQYF. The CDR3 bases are TGTGCCAGCACCCCAAAAGGACAGGGGTACGAGCAGTACTTC.

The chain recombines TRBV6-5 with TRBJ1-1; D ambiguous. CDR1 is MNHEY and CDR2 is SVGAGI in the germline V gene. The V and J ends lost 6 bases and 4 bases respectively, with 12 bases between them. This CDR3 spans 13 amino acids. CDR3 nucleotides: TGTGCCAGCAGGGCATTCGCTCTCACTGAAGCTTTCTTT. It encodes CASRAFALTEAFF.

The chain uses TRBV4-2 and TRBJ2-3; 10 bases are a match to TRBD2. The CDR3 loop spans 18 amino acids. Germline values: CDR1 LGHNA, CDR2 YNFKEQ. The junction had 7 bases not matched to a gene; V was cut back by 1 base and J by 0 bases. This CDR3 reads CASSQGLAGVSSTDTQYF. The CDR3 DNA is TGTGCCAGCAGCCAAGGACTAGCGGGTGTCTCTAGCACAGATACGCAGTATTTT.

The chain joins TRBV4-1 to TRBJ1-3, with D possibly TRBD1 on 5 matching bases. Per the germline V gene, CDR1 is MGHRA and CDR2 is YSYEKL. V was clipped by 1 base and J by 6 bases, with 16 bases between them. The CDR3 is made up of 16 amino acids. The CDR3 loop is CASSQGWGGSVNTIYF. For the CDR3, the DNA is TGCGCCAGCAGCCAAGGTTGGGGCGGTTCGGTAAACACCATATATTTT.